The clone carrying this TCR beta chain was observed a handful of times. Its antigen is currently unknown. This CDR3 has 14 residues. Germline V gives CDR1 DFQATT, CDR2 SNEGSKA (reference sequence). V lost 1 base and J lost 4; bases outside the gene matches: 2. This sample is part of a study of identical twins. Whole-study findings and limits: Beta out-of-frame sequences showed weaker excess sharing between twins. Out-of-frame alpha sequences shared by twins showed excess low generation probability.

In TCRdb, the 5' RACE reads were re-called with MiXCR into one record per CDR3 protein. This sample has fewer than 800,000 distinct CDR3 sequences, with 7.1% found just once. The data were also submitted as part of a second study, on yellow fever vaccine responses in identical twins.

Sequencing was carried out using PBMCs. The chain recombines TRBV20-1 with TRBJ2-2; the match to TRBD2 covers 8 bases. This receptor was obtained from a woman aged 18-30 years in good health. CDR3 amino acids: CSARVGGGTGELFF. The CDR3 DNA sequence: TGCAGTGCTAGAGTCGGGGGGGGCACCGGGGAGCTGTTTTTT.